A single sample gave rise to the 3 T cell receptor beta chains below, sequenced in a study of T cell responses to AZD1222 COVID-19 vaccine. Produced via immunoSEQ multiplex PCR; TCRdb's table is partial and in-frame only. The sample gives around 180,000 clones, about 87% of which show up once; 2.7% is in the top ten. The specimen comprised peripheral blood, sampled on day 0 of MenACWY control vaccination. The receptors were sampled from an adult in good health.

This clone turned up a few times. V and J are TRBV7-2 and TRBJ1-5; 7 nucleotides agree with TRBD1. This CDR3 spans 16 amino acids. The ends lost 1 base at V and 2 bases at J; junction bases unmatched: 5. Germline CDR1 SGHTA, CDR2 FQGNSA. The CDR3 is CASSLDPRGGNQPQHF. CDR3 DNA: TGTGCCAGCAGCTTAGATCCCAGGGGGGGCAATCAGCCCCAGCATTTT. Based on the CDR3 plus reference TRBV7-2 and TRBJ1-5, the full variable domain is GAGVSQSPSNKVTEKGKDVELRCDPISGHTALYWYRQSLGQGLEFLIYFQGNSAPDKSGLPSDRFSAERTGGSVSTLTIQRTQQEDSAVYLCASSLDPRGGNQPQHFGDGTRLSIL.

The CDR3 bases are TGTGCCAGCAGCCCCCGACAAACCGGGGAGCTGTTTTTT. Translation: CASSPRQTGELFF. The chain couples TRBV4-2 to TRBJ2-2; D remains unclear. Trimming took 4 bases from V and 5 from J, leaving 8 bases between them. CDR1 and CDR2 from the germline V gene are LGHNA and YNFKEQ. The CDR3 sequence is 13 residues long.

V and J are TRBV5-4 and TRBJ2-7, with D possibly TRBD2 on 6 matching bases. V dropped 3 bases and J dropped 5 bases, with 12 bases sitting between them. Germline-derived CDR1 and CDR2 are SGHNT and YYREEE (reference sequence). The CDR3 is made up of 13 amino acids. The CDR3 sequence: CASSSRRAHEQYF. For the CDR3, the DNA is TGTGCCAGCAGCTCCCGGAGGGCCCACGAGCAGTACTTC.